This T cell receptor beta chain derives from a study of control samples from healthy donors and cancer patients. The data were produced by immunoSEQ multiplex PCR, yet TCRdb's version contains in-frame clones alone and is incomplete. The sample comprises some 89,000 clones, around nine tenths of which are singletons, and around 21% rests with the top ten. The V end lost 3 bases, the J end lost 4 bases, and 12 bases lay between the germline ends. The V gene's germline CDR1 is GTSNPN and CDR2 SVGIG (reference sequence). The CDR3 contains 13 residues. The gene calls are TRBV30 and TRBJ1-2; the D gene is possibly TRBD1 (5 bases). The clonotype comes from a man aged 25 to 45 in good health. The sequenced material came from blood. The CDR3, as DNA: TGTGCCTGGAGCGCTGGACAAAGCTATGGCTACACCTTC. Protein product: CAWSAGQSYGYTF. The full variable domain, its missing parts supplied by reference TRBV30 and TRBJ1-2, is SQTIHQWPATLVQPVGSPLSLECTVEGTSNPNLYWYRQAAGRGLQLLFYSVGIGQISSEVPQNLSASRPQDRQFILSSKKLLLSDSGFYLCAWSAGQSYGYTFGSGTRLTVV.